Shown below are 10 T cell receptor beta chains from a single sample sequenced in a study of CD8 T cells in Susac syndrome. A quantity of roughly 0.5 to 1 ug RNA underwent reverse transcription using random hexamers. TCRdb independently ran MiXCR on the immunoSEQ multiplex PCR reads; one entry per CDR3 protein. The sample has about 110,000 distinct CDR3 sequences, around 94% seen once. The specimen was CD8+ T cells from PBMCs. These receptor sequences come from a human donor with Susac syndrome.

This clonotype has only a few counts. This sequence joins TRBV20-1 and TRBJ1-5; TRBD1 is a possible D gene (5 bases). CDR3 length equals 14 residues. V lost 5 bases, J lost 0 bases, and 11 bases lay in between. Germline V lookup: CDR1 DFQATT, CDR2 SNEGSKA (reference sequence). The CDR3 is CSASKQDSNQPQHF. The CDR3 coding sequence is TGCAGTGCTTCTAAACAGGATAGCAATCAGCCCCAGCATTTT.

The chain recombines TRBV20-1 with TRBJ2-2; D is unclear. The V end was cut by 2 bases, the J end by 7 bases, with 23 bases between. CDR1 and CDR2 (germline): DFQATT, SNEGSKA (reference sequence). This CDR3 contains 17 residues. The CDR3 nucleotides are TGCAGTGCTAGACGCCCCACGAACACAGTTTTGGGCGGGGAGCTGTTTTTT. Translated: CSARRPTNTVLGGELFF.

This sequence joins TRBV12-3 or TRBV12-4 and TRBJ2-7, with 7 bases lining up with TRBD1. CDR3 length: 14 residues. The V gene end was trimmed by 2 bases and the J gene end by 3 bases; junction bases not matched to a gene: 4. The CDR3 DNA is TGTGCCAGCAGTTTAAGGGGGCCCAGCTACGAGCAGTACTTC. Encoded protein: CASSLRGPSYEQYF.

The chain employs TRBV6-6 and TRBJ2-1, with D perhaps being TRBD1 or TRBD2 (5 bases each). The germline gives CDR1 MNHNY, CDR2 SVGAGI (reference sequence). Trimming removed 0 bases at V and 6 bases at J, with 15 bases between. The CDR3 totals 16 residues. The CDR3 bases are TGTGCCAGCAGTTACTCGGTGGACACCCGGGGCAATGAGCAGTTCTTC. The encoded protein is CASSYSVDTRGNEQFF.

The chain carries TRBV12-3 or TRBV12-4 and TRBJ1-1; 7 bases align to TRBD1. Trimming removed 6 bases from V and 4 bases from J; junction bases left unmatched: 5. The CDR3 loop spans 13 amino acids. CDR3 sequence: CASSLGTATEAFF. For the CDR3, the DNA is TGTGCCAGCAGCCTAGGGACAGCCACTGAAGCTTTCTTT.

The chain employs TRBV5-1 and TRBJ1-6, with 12 bases aligning to TRBD1. The CDR3 spans 17 residues. CDR1 is SGHRS and CDR2 is YFSETQ in the germline V gene. Germline trimming cut 2 bases from V and 5 bases from J; bases unmatched to any gene: 5. The CDR3, as DNA: TGCGCCAGCAGCTTTCTGGGACAGGGGGCCAATAATTCACCCCTCCACTTT. Its translation is CASSFLGQGANNSPLHF. The full variable domain, rest sourced from reference TRBV5-1 and TRBJ1-6, is KAGVTQTPRYLIKTRGQQVTLSCSPISGHRSVSWYQQTPGQGLQFLFEYFSETQRNKGNFPGRFSGRQFSNSRSEMNVSTLELGDSALYLCASSFLGQGANNSPLHFGNGTRLTVT.

The chain has TRBV3-1 and TRBJ2-7, with D possibly called TRBD1 or TRBD2 (5 bases each). Germline V gene sequence: CDR1 LGHDT, CDR2 YNNKEL (reference sequence). V was pared by 0 bases and J by 3 bases, with 15 bases between. The CDR3 runs to 16 residues. CDR3 residues: CASSQEGQSLDYEQYF. The DNA for the CDR3 is TGTGCCAGCAGCCAAGAGGGGCAGTCACTAGACTACGAGCAGTACTTC.

This chain links TRBV3-1 with TRBJ2-1, with TRBD2 matching 9 bases. The CDR3 runs 15 residues. V lost 3 bases to trimming and J lost 7 bases; unmatched junction nucleotides: 7. Germline-derived CDR1 and CDR2 are LGHDT and YNNKEL (reference sequence). This CDR3 is CASSHVRGGLNEQFF. As DNA, the CDR3 is TGTGCCAGCAGCCACGTGCGGGGGGGATTAAATGAGCAGTTCTTC.

V and J are TRBV6-5 and TRBJ2-4; no clear D gene. There are 13 residues in the CDR3. V lost 2 bases to trimming and J lost 6 bases, with 8 bases between them. CDR1 and CDR2 from the germline V gene are MNHEY and SVGAGI. Written as DNA, the CDR3 is TGTGCCAGCAGTTACGGCCGAGGAAACATTCAGTACTTC. It is translated as CASSYGRGNIQYF.

The chain has TRBV4-1 and TRBJ2-2, with TRBD2 matching over 13 bases. This CDR3 is built from 17 residues. The V and J ends lost 1 base and 4 bases, in that order; junction bases with no gene match: 3. Germline CDR1 MGHRA, CDR2 YSYEKL. In nucleotides, the CDR3 is TGCGCCAGCAGCCAAGGACTAGCGGGGGGACTCACCGGGGAGCTGTTTTTT. Protein sequence: CASSQGLAGGLTGELFF.